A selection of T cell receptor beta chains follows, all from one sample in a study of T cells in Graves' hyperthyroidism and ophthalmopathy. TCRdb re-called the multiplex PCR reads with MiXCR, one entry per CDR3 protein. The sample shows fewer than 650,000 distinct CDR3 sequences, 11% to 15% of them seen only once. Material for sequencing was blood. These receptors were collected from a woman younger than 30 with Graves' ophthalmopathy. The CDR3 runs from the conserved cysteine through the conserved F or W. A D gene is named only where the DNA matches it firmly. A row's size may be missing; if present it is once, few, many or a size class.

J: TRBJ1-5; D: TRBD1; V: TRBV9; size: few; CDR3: CASSPSGTANQPQHF; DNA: TGTGCCAGCAGCCCCTCCGGGACAGCTAATCAGCCCCAGCATTTT
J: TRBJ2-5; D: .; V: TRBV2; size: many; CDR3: CASSDRERGDGETQYF; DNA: TGTGCCAGCAGTGACCGTGAGAGGGGTGACGGGGAGACCCAGTACTTC
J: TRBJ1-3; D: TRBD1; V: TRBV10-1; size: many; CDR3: CASSDRDRSSGNTIYF; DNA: TGCGCCAGCAGTGACCGGGACAGGAGCTCTGGAAACACCATATATTTT
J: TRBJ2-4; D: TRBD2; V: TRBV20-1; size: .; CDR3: CSARDWATEHPRGVRRNIQYF; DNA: TGCAGTGCTAGAGATTGGGCTACCGAACATCCCCGGGGGGTAAGGCGGAACATTCAGTACTTC
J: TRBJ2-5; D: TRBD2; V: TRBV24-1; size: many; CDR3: CATSDPFSGGVGTQYF; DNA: TGTGCCACCAGTGACCCCTTTAGCGGGGGTGTTGGGACCCAGTACTTC
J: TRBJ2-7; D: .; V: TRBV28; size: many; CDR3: CASSLMQYEQYF; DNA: TGTGCCAGCAGTTTAATGCAGTACGAGCAGTACTTC
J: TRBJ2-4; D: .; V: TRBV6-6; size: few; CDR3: CASSYSRRDLAKNIQYF; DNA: TGTGCCAGCAGTTACTCGAGACGGGACCTAGCCAAAAACATTCAGTACTTC
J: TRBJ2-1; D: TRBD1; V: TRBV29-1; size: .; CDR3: CSVEFATGSSYNEQFF; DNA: TGCAGCGTTGAATTTGCGACAGGGAGCTCCTACAATGAGCAGTTCTTC
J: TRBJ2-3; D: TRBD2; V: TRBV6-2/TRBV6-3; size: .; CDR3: CASSYSRLAAGSTDTQYF; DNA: TGTGCCAGCAGTTACTCGAGGCTAGCGGCAGGGTCCACAGATACGCAGTATTTT
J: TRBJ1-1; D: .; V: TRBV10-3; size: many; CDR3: CAISGGQQVMNTEAFF; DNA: TGTGCCATCAGCGGCGGACAGCAGGTCATGAACACTGAAGCTTTCTTT
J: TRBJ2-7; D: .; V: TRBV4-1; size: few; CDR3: CANAPVDGAYEQYF; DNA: TGCGCCAACGCGCCCGTTGATGGGGCCTACGAGCAGTACTTC
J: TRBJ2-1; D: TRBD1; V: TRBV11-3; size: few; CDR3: CASSFGTGGEGDEQFF; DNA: TGTGCCAGCAGCTTCGGGACAGGGGGCGAAGGTGATGAGCAGTTCTTC
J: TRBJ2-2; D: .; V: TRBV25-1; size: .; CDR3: CASSDKTGVRGNTGELFF; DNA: TGTGCCAGCAGTGATAAAACGGGGGTCCGAGGGAACACCGGGGAGCTGTTTTTT
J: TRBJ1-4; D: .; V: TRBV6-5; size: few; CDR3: CASSWDKLMDEKLFF; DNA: TGTGCCAGCAGTTGGGACAAGTTGATGGATGAAAAACTGTTTTTT
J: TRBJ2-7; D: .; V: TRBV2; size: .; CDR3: CASSSGGYYEQYF; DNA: TGTGCCAGCAGTTCCGGGGGATACTACGAGCAGTACTTC
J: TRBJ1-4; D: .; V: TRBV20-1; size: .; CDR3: CSARDPGRLREKLFF; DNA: TGCAGTGCTAGAGATCCAGGGCGGCTTCGTGAAAAACTGTTTTTT
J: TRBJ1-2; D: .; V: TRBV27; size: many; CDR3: CASTPSIGDRQYGYTF; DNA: TGTGCCAGCACCCCCTCGATAGGGGATCGGCAATATGGCTACACCTTC
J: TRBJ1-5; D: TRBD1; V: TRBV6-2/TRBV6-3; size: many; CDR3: CASRNRGMDNQPQHF; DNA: TGTGCCAGCAGAAACAGGGGGATGGACAATCAGCCCCAGCATTTT
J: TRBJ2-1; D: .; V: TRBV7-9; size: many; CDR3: CASSRGPRGIDNEQFF; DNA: TGTGCCAGCAGCCGCGGTCCCCGCGGCATAGACAATGAGCAGTTCTTC
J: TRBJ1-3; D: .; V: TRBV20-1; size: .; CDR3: CSASWVSGNTIYF; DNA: TGCAGTGCTAGTTGGGTCTCTGGAAACACCATATATTTT
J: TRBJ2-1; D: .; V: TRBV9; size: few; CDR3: CASSVAGMTNNEQFF; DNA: TGTGCCAGCAGCGTAGCAGGGATGACCAACAATGAGCAGTTCTTC
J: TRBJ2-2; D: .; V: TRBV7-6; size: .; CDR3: CASSLAGDGAGELFF; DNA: TGTGCCAGCAGCTTAGCCGGGGACGGGGCCGGGGAGCTGTTTTTT
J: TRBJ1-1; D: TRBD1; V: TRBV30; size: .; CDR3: CAWSVFLSGTGYEAFF; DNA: TGTGCCTGGAGTGTTTTCTTGTCGGGGACAGGCTATGAAGCTTTCTTT
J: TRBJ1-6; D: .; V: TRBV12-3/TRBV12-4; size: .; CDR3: CASSLNDSPLHF; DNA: TGTGCCAGCAGTTTAAATGATTCACCCCTCCACTTT
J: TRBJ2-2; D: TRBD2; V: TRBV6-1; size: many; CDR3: CASSFPTSGRVGELFF; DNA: TGTGCCAGCAGTTTCCCGACTAGCGGGAGGGTCGGGGAGCTGTTTTTT
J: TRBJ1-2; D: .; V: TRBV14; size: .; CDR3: CASSQGAGYSGYTF; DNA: TGTGCCAGCAGCCAAGGGGCCGGGTATTCGGGCTACACCTTC
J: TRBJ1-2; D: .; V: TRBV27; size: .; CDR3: CASFHPGQGSYGYTF; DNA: TGTGCCAGCTTCCACCCAGGGCAGGGAAGCTATGGCTACACCTTC
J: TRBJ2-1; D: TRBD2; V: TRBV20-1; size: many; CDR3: CSAKISGRAYNEQFF; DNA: TGCAGTGCTAAGATTAGCGGGAGGGCCTACAATGAGCAGTTCTTC
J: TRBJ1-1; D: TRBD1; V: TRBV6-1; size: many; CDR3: CASSAQGALLDTEAFF; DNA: TGTGCCAGCAGCGCTCAGGGGGCGCTTCTTGACACTGAAGCTTTCTTT
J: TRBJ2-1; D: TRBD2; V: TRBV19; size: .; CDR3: CASSIQRESYNEQFF; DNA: TGTGCCAGTAGTATCCAGCGGGAGTCCTACAATGAGCAGTTCTTC
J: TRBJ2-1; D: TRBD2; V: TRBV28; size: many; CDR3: CASSLPIAGGEQFF; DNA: TGTGCCAGCAGTTTACCAATAGCGGGAGGAGAGCAGTTCTTC
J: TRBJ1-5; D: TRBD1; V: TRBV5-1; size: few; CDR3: CASSPDRAGGQPQHF; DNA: TGCGCCAGCAGCCCTGACAGGGCGGGGGGCCAGCCCCAGCATTTT
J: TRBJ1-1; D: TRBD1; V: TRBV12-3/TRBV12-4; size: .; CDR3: CASSKYGQGMDTEAFF; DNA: TGTGCCAGCAGCAAATACGGACAGGGGATGGACACTGAAGCCTTCTTT
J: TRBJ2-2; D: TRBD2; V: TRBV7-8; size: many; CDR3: CASSPSGAGTGELFF; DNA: TGTGCCAGCAGCCCGAGCGGGGCTGGGACCGGGGAGCTGTTTTTT
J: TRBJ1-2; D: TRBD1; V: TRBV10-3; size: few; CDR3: CAIRQGEGYTF; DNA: TGTGCCATCAGACAGGGGGAAGGCTACACCTTC
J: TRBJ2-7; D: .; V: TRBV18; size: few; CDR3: CASSPQGFSYEQYF; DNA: TGTGCCAGCTCACCGCAGGGTTTCTCCTACGAGCAGTACTTC
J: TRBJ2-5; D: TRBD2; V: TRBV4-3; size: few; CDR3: CASSQAGLAGGPQQETQYF; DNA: TGCGCCAGCAGCCAAGCCGGACTAGCGGGAGGGCCGCAACAAGAGACCCAGTACTTC
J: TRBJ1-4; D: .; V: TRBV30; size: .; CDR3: CAWSVRKAEKLFF; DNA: TGTGCCTGGAGTGTAAGGAAGGCCGAAAAACTGTTTTTT
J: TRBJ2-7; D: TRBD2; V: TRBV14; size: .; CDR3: CASSQYAGGPSYEQYF; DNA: TGTGCCAGCAGCCAATACGCGGGAGGGCCTTCATACGAGCAGTACTTC
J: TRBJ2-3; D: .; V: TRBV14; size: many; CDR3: CASSHGSATDTQYF; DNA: TGTGCCAGCAGCCACGGGAGTGCGACAGATACGCAGTATTTT
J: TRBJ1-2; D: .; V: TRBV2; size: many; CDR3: CASPDGYTF; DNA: TGTGCCAGCCCCGATGGCTACACCTTC
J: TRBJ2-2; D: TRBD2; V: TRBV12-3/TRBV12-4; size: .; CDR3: CASSPSGKVSSGSFDTGELFF; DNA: TGTGCCAGCAGCCCCTCTGGGAAGGTGTCTAGCGGGAGTTTTGACACCGGGGAGCTGTTTTTT
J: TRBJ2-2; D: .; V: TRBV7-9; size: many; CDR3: CASSLGTLVAGELFF; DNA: TGTGCCAGCAGCTTGGGGACTCTGGTAGCCGGGGAGCTGTTTTTT
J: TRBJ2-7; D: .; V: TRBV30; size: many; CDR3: CAWSVGRAYEQYF; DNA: TGTGCCTGGAGTGTGGGTCGGGCCTACGAGCAGTACTTC
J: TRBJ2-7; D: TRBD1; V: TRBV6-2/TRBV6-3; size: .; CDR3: CATRGWRSYEQYF; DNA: TGTGCCACCAGGGGGTGGCGGTCGTACGAGCAGTACTTC
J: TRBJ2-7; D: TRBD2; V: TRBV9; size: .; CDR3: CASSSYMGLAGVEQYF; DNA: TGTGCCAGCAGCTCCTACATGGGACTAGCGGGAGTCGAGCAGTACTTC
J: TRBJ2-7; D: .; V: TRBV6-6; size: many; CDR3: CASSYSAYSYEQYF; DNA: TGTGCCAGCAGTTATTCGGCTTACTCCTACGAGCAGTACTTC
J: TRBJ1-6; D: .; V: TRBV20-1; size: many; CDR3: CSARRTSTNSPLHF; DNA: TGCAGTGCTAGGAGGACTTCTACTAATTCACCCCTCCACTTT
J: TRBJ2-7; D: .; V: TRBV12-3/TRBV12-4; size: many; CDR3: CASSPRGRTPNYEQYF; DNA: TGTGCCAGCAGTCCGAGGGGTCGCACCCCTAACTACGAGCAGTACTTC
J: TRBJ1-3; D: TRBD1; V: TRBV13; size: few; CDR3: CASSRDRAGNTIYF; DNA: TGTGCCAGCAGCCGGGACAGGGCAGGAAACACCATATATTTT